One sample yielded the 20 T cell receptor beta chains listed below, sequenced in a study of beta chain features in type 1 diabetes. Of the isolated RNA, all was reverse transcribed, and so the sequenced material was expressed TCRB transcripts. Profiling relied on immunoSEQ multiplex PCR, and the TCRdb table lists in-frame clones only, not all of them. The sample consists of roughly 140,000 clones, roughly 11% of them appearing once. The specimen was central memory CD4+ T cells from blood. The receptors shown here come from a young man in good health.

This clone was observed at least ten times. The chain combines TRBV5-1 with TRBJ2-1, with 7 bases matching TRBD1. The junction had 10 bases not matched to a gene; V was cut back by 0 bases and J by 4 bases. Germline V lookup: CDR1 SGHRS, CDR2 YFSETQ. The CDR3 totals 17 residues. CDR3 in DNA: TGCGCCAGCAGCTTGGTGGCAGGGGGAACGGGATACAATGAGCAGTTCTTC. Amino acids: CASSLVAGGTGYNEQFF.

This clone has a handful of counts. This chain links TRBV5-1 with TRBJ2-1, with D tentatively TRBD1 (5 bases). Trimming left V 0 bases short and J 7 bases short, with 14 bases between. The CDR3 extends over 15 amino acids. The germline CDR1 and CDR2 sequences are SGHRS and YFSETQ. The DNA for the CDR3 is TGCGCCAGCAGCTTGGATCCCAGGGCGGCGAATGAGCAGTTCTTC. Protein product: CASSLDPRAANEQFF.

This chain links TRBV9 with TRBJ2-5; D not resolved. Germline assignment: CDR1 SGDLS and CDR2 YYNGEE. V was trimmed by 2 bases and J by 0 bases, leaving 5 bases between them. The CDR3 contains 13 residues. CDR3 nucleotides: TGTGCCAGCAGCGTCCACTACCAAGAGACCCAGTACTTC. Translated, it gives CASSVHYQETQYF.

J is TRBJ1-4 and V is TRBV4-3; D may be TRBD1 (6 bases). V was trimmed by 0 bases and J by 8 bases, leaving 16 bases between them. Looked up from germline, CDR1 is LGHNA and CDR2 is YSLEER. The CDR3 runs 16 residues. CDR3 DNA: TGCGCCAGCAGCCAAGATCTGAACAGGGCAAACGAAAAACTGTTTTTT. Translation: CASSQDLNRANEKLFF.

In this sample, this clone turned up a few times. V gene TRBV9 combines with J gene TRBJ1-4, with 10 bases that match TRBD1. Per the germline V gene, CDR1 is SGDLS and CDR2 is YYNGEE. CDR3 length: 15 residues. Unmatched junction bases numbered 5, after V lost 4 bases and J lost 5 bases. The CDR3 spells CASSSRTGGNEKLFF. For the CDR3, the DNA is TGTGCCAGCAGCTCCCGGACAGGGGGAAATGAAAAACTGTTTTTT.

V usage is TRBV7-8 and J usage is TRBJ1-2, with a tentative D call TRBD1 (6 bases). The CDR3 loop spans 15 amino acids. V was cut by 5 bases and J by 3 bases, with 16 bases left in between. CDR1 is SGHVS and CDR2 is FQNEAQ in the germline V gene. CDR3 sequence (DNA): TGTGCCAGCAGCCAAGAGGGGGGCCTCTACTATGGCTACACCTTC. Its protein product is CASSQEGGLYYGYTF.

This clone was observed a handful of times. V and J are TRBV9 and TRBJ2-2; D gene uncertain. The V and J ends lost 2 bases and 6 bases respectively, with 14 bases between them. Germline assignment: CDR1 SGDLS and CDR2 YYNGEE. The CDR3 has 15 amino acids. The CDR3 protein is CASSVQARFSGELFF. The CDR3 DNA reads as TGTGCCAGCAGCGTTCAGGCTCGATTTTCCGGGGAGCTGTTTTTT.

The chain uses TRBV6-6 and TRBJ1-3; no definite D call. Germline CDR1 and CDR2: MNHNY and SVGAGI (reference sequence). Trimming left V 2 bases short and J 0 bases short, with 5 bases between. This CDR3 contains 14 residues. The CDR3 DNA sequence: TGTGCCAGCAGTTACCTAAGCTCTGGAAACACCATATATTTT. Protein product: CASSYLSSGNTIYF.

This clone was seen a few times. The CDR3 DNA reads as TGTGCCAGTAGCCGGGACAGTACTAACTATGGCTACACCTTC. Protein product: CASSRDSTNYGYTF. The rearrangement uses TRBV19 and TRBJ1-2; 7 positions agree with TRBD1. Germline CDR1 is LNHDA and CDR2 is SQIVND (reference sequence). The CDR3 runs 14 residues. With 6 bases clipped from V and 0 bases from J, the junction kept 4 bases outside the gene matches.

The rearrangement links TRBV7-2 to TRBJ1-1; 8 positions match TRBD1. Germline CDR1 reads SGHTA; CDR2 reads FQGNSA. The CDR3 covers 13 residues. Trimming took 7 bases from V and 6 from J; bases not matched to a gene: 7. As DNA, the CDR3 is TGTGCCAGCACCAACGGACAGGGTTCTGAAGCTTTCTTT. Amino acids: CASTNGQGSEAFF.

This clone occurred a few times. CDR3 coding DNA: TGTGCCAGCAGCTTCCCTAGGAACACCGGGGAGCTGTTTTTT. Its translation: CASSFPRNTGELFF. The chain is built from TRBV5-6 and TRBJ2-2; D gene ambiguous. CDR3 size: 14 residues. V lost 2 bases, J lost 1 base, and 6 bases lay in between. Germline V CDR1 and CDR2: SGHDT, YYEEEE. Based on the CDR3 plus reference TRBV5-6 and TRBJ2-2, the full variable domain is DAGVTQSPTHLIKTRGQQVTLRCSPKSGHDTVSWYQQALGQGPQFIFQYYEEEERQRGNFPDRFSGHQFPNYSSELNVNALLLGDSALYLCASSFPRNTGELFFGEGSRLTVL.

The V call is TRBV29-1, the J call TRBJ2-5; TRBD1 agrees at 9 bases. V was clipped by 5 bases and J by 2 bases; unmatched bases: 6. This CDR3 is built from 14 residues. Germline V CDR1 and CDR2: SQVTM, ANQGSEA. The CDR3 region is CSVFGQGLQETQYF. The CDR3 DNA sequence: TGCAGCGTTTTTGGACAGGGGCTACAAGAGACCCAGTACTTC. Filled out from reference TRBV29-1 and TRBJ2-5, the complete variable domain reads SAVISQKPSRDICQRGTSLTIQCQVDSQVTMMFWYRQQPGQSLTLIATANQGSEATYESGFVIDKFPISRPNLTFSTLTVSNMSPEDSSIYLCSVFGQGLQETQYFGPGTRLLVL.

This clone came up a few times. The chain is built from TRBV6-5 and TRBJ1-1, with D unresolved. Deletions cut 4 bases from V and 4 bases from J, with 10 bases between. The CDR3 runs to 13 residues. CDR1 and CDR2 from the germline V gene are MNHEY and SVGAGI. In nucleotides, the CDR3 is TGTGCCAGCAGTTTTGGGAGGAGCACTGAAGCTTTCTTT. This codes for CASSFGRSTEAFF.

V is TRBV18 and J is TRBJ1-5; 9 bases agree with TRBD1. The CDR3 sequence is 18 residues long. Germline V gene lookup returns CDR1 KGHSH and CDR2 LQKENI. Trimming removed 2 bases from V and 0 bases from J; junction bases left unmatched: 8. CDR3 sequence (DNA): TGTGCCAGCTCACCATCCCCCGGGACAGGGCATAGCAATCAGCCCCAGCATTTT. It encodes CASSPSPGTGHSNQPQHF.

This clone has only a few counts. The J gene is TRBJ1-3, the V gene TRBV15; D remains ambiguous. Per germline, CDR1 LNHNV and CDR2 YYDKDF (reference sequence). The CDR3 is 15 amino acids. Trimming left V 0 bases short and J 1 base short, with 7 bases between. CDR3 in DNA: TGTGCCACCAGCAGAGATTTCGGTTCTGGAAACACCATATATTTT. Residues: CATSRDFGSGNTIYF.

The chain joins TRBV7-9 to TRBJ2-7; possibly TRBD2 for D (5 bases). The germline V and J ends were trimmed by 5 bases and 6 bases, with 23 bases remaining between them. CDR3 length: 16 amino acids. The germline V gene has CDR1 SEHNR and CDR2 FQNEAQ (reference sequence). The CDR3 loop is CASSPAGLPSIREQYF. In DNA form, the CDR3 reads TGTGCCAGCAGCCCCGCGGGCCTTCCTTCCATCCGCGAGCAGTACTTC.

In its sample, this clone was seen a few times. This chain uses TRBV6-5 with TRBJ2-7, with D possibly matching TRBD2 (6 bases). V was clipped by 6 bases and J by 0 bases, with 15 bases between them. The CDR3 consists of 15 residues. Germline V gene data show CDR1 as MNHEY and CDR2 as SVGAGI. The CDR3 DNA reads as TGTGCCAGCAGCCAAACAGCGACTAGCTCCTACGAGCAGTACTTC. Translating gives CASSQTATSSYEQYF.

V and J are TRBV5-6 and TRBJ2-6; TRBD1 might be the D (5 bases). Germline assignment: CDR1 SGHDT and CDR2 YYEEEE. The length of the CDR3 is 15 residues. V lost 2 bases to trimming and J lost 9 bases, with 15 bases between them. As DNA, the CDR3 is TGTGCCAGCAGCTTAGGGGCCCAGGGTGGCAACGTCCTGACTTTC. Encoded protein: CASSLGAQGGNVLTF.

The chain joins TRBV6-5 to TRBJ1-5, with D possibly TRBD1 on 6 matching bases. CDR1 and CDR2 from the germline V gene are MNHEY and SVGAGI. The CDR3 totals 14 residues. Trimming cost V 5 bases and J 7 bases, with 15 bases left between them. The CDR3 here is CASSGRGGRQPQHF. CDR3 in DNA: TGTGCCAGCAGTGGCCGGGGGGGCAGGCAGCCCCAGCATTTT.

A few counts support this clone. The chain recombines TRBV7-9 with TRBJ1-6, with no clear D. This CDR3 has 13 residues. V was trimmed by 1 base and J by 9 bases, leaving 7 bases between them. Germline assignment: CDR1 SEHNR and CDR2 FQNEAQ (reference sequence). The DNA of the CDR3 is TGTGCCAGCAGCTTAGTGGCGTTTTCACCCCTCCACTTT. This codes for CASSLVAFSPLHF.